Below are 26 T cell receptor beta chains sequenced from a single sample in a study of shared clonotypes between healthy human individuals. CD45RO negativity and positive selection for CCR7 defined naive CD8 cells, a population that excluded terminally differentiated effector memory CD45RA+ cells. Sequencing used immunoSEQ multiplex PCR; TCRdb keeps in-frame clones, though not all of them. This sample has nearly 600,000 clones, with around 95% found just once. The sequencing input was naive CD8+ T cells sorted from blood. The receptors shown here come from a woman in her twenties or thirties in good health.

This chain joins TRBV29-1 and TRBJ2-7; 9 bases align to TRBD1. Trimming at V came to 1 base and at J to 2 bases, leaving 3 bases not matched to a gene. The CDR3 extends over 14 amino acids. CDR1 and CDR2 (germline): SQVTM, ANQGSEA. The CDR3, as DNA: TGCAGCGTTGAAGCGACAGGGGGTGCCTACGAGCAGTACTTC. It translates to CSVEATGGAYEQYF.

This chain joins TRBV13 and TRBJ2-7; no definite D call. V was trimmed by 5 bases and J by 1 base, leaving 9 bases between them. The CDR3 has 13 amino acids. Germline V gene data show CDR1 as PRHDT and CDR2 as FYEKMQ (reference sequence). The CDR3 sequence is CASSNTLSYEQYF. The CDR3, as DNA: TGTGCCAGCAGCAACACGCTATCCTACGAGCAGTACTTC.

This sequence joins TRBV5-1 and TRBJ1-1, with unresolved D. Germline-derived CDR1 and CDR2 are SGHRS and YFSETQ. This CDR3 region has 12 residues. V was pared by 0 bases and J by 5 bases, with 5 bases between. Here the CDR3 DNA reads TGCGCCAGCAGCTTGGGTATGACTGAAGCTTTCTTT. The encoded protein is CASSLGMTEAFF. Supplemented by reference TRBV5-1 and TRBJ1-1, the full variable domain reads KAGVTQTPRYLIKTRGQQVTLSCSPISGHRSVSWYQQTPGQGLQFLFEYFSETQRNKGNFPGRFSGRQFSNSRSEMNVSTLELGDSALYLCASSLGMTEAFFGQGTRLTVV.

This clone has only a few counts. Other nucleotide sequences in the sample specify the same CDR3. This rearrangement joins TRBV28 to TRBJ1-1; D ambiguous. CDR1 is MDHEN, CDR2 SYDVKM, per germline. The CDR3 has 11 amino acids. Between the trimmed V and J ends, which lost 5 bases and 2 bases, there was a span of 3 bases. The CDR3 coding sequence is TGTGCCAGCAGTCCTAACACTGAAGCTTTCTTT. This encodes CASSPNTEAFF.

CDR3 bases: TGTGCCAGCAGTTTCGGTGCGGCCGCAGGCCATCAGCCCCAGCATTTT. Translated: CASSFGAAAGHQPQHF. The chain recombines TRBV28 with TRBJ1-5, with D hard to call. The CDR3 contains 16 residues. CDR1 is MDHEN, CDR2 SYDVKM, per germline. V was pared by 3 bases and J by 5 bases, with 17 bases between.

Written as DNA, the CDR3 is TGCGCCAGCAATTCTCCGGGACAGCGGAACACCGGGGAGCTGTTTTTT. Its protein is CASNSPGQRNTGELFF. J is TRBJ2-2 and V is TRBV23-1; 7 bases line up with TRBD1. TRBV23-1 counts as an open reading frame of uncertain function. The CDR3 runs to 16 residues. Unmatched junction bases numbered 9, after V lost 7 bases and J lost 1 base.

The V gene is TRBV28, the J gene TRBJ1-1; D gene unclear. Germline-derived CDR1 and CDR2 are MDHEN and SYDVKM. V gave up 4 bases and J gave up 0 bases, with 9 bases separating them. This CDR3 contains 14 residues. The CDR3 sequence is CASSWTAMNTEAFF. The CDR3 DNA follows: TGTGCCAGCAGTTGGACGGCCATGAACACTGAAGCTTTCTTT.

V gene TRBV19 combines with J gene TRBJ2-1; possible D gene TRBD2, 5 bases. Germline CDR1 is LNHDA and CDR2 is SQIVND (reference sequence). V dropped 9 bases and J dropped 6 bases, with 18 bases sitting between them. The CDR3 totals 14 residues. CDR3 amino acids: CASRLEGSFNEQFF. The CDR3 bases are TGTGCCAGCCGCCTCGAGGGCAGCTTCAATGAGCAGTTCTTC.

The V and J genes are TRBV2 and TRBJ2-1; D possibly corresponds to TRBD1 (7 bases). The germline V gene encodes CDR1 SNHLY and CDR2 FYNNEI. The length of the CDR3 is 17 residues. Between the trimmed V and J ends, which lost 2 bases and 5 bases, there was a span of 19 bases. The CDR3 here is CASSEYSRQGGNNEQFF. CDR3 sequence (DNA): TGTGCCAGCAGTGAATATTCTAGACAGGGCGGGAACAATGAGCAGTTCTTC.

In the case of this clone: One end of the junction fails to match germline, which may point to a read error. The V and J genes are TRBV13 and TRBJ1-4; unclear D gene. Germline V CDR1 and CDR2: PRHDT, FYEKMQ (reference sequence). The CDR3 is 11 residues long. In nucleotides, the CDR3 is TGTGCCAGCAGCGCGTCGGGAAACCTAGTTTTT. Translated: CASSASGNLVF. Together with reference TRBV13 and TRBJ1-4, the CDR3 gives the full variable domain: AAGVIQSPRHLIKEKRETATLKCYPIPRHDTVYWYQQGPGQDPQFLISFYEKMQSDKGSIPDRFSAQQFSDYHSELNMSSLELGDSALYFCASSASGNLVFGSGTQLSVL.

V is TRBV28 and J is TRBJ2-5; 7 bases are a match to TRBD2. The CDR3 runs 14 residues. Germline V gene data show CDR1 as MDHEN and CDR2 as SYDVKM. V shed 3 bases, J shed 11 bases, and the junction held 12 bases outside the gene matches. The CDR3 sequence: CASSFGAGVREQYF. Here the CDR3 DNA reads TGTGCCAGCAGTTTTGGGGCGGGAGTACGGGAGCAGTACTTC.

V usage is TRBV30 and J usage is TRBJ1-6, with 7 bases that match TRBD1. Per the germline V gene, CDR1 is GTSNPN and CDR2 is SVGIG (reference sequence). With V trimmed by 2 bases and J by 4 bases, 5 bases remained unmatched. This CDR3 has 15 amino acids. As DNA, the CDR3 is TGTGCCTGGAGTAAAGGGGACAGTTATAATTCACCCCTCCACTTT. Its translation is CAWSKGDSYNSPLHF. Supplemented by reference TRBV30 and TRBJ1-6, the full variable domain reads SQTIHQWPATLVQPVGSPLSLECTVEGTSNPNLYWYRQAAGRGLQLLFYSVGIGQISSEVPQNLSASRPQDRQFILSSKKLLLSDSGFYLCAWSKGDSYNSPLHFGNGTRLTVT.

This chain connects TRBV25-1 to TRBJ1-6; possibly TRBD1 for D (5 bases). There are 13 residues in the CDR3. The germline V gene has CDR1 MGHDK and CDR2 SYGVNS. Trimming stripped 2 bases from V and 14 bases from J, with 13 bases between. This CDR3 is CASSEALGGSLHF. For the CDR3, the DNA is TGTGCCAGCAGTGAAGCCCTGGGGGGGTCCCTCCACTTT.

In DNA, the CDR3 is TGTGCCAGCAGCGCTTTTGGGGAAGATTACGAGCAGTACTTC. This codes for CASSAFGEDYEQYF. The chain is built from TRBV9 and TRBJ2-7; D call uncertain. The CDR3 spans 14 residues. Germline V CDR1 and CDR2: SGDLS, YYNGEE. Trimming pared 3 bases from V and 4 bases from J, leaving 14 bases between. The full variable domain, with the rest looked up from reference TRBV9 and TRBJ2-7, is DSGVTQTPKHLITATGQRVTLRCSPRSGDLSVYWYQQSLDQGLQFLIQYYNGEERAKGNILERFSAQQFPDLHSELNLSSLELGDSALYFCASSAFGEDYEQYFGPGTRLTVT.

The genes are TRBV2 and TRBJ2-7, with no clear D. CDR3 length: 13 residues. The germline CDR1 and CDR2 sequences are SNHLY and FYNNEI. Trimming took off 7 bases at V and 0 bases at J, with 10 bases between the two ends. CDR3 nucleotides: TGTGCCAGCAAGGGCAAAATCTCCTACGAGCAGTACTTC. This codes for CASKGKISYEQYF.

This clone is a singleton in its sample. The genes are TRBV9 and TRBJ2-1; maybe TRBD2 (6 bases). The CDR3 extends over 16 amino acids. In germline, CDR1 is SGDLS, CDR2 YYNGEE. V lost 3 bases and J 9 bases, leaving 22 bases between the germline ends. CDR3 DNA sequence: TGTGCCAGCAGCGCCACACTAGCCCTCAGAGGTATTGAGCAGTTCTTC. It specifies CASSATLALRGIEQFF.

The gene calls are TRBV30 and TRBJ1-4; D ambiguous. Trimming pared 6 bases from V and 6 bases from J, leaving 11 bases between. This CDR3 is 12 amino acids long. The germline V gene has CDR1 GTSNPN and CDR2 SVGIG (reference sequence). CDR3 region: CACSGRDEKLFF. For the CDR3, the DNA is TGTGCCTGCTCAGGACGCGATGAAAAACTGTTTTTT.

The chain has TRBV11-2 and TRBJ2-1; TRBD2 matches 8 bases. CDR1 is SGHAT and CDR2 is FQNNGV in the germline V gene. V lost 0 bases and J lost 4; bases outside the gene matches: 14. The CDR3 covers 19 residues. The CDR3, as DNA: TGTGCCAGCAGCTTAGATGGGCTAGCGGGTGAAGACGCTTACAATGAGCAGTTCTTC. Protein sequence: CASSLDGLAGEDAYNEQFF.

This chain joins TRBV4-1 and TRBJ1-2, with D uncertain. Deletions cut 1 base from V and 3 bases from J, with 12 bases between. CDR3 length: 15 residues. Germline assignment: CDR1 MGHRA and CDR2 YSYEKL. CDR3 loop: CASSQVTDYYYGYTF. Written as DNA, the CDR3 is TGCGCCAGCAGCCAAGTGACCGACTACTACTATGGCTACACCTTC.

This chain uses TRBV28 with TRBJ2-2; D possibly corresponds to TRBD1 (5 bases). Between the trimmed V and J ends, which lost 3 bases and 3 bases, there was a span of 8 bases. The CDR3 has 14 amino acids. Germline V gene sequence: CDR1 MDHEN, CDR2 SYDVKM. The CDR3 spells CASSFTGHTGELFF. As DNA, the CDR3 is TGTGCCAGCAGTTTCACAGGTCACACCGGGGAGCTGTTTTTT. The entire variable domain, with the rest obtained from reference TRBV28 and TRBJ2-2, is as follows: DVKVTQSSRYLVKRTGEKVFLECVQDMDHENMFWYRQDPGLGLRLIYFSYDVKMKEKGDIPEGYSVSREKKERFSLILESASTNQTSMYLCASSFTGHTGELFFGEGSRLTVL.

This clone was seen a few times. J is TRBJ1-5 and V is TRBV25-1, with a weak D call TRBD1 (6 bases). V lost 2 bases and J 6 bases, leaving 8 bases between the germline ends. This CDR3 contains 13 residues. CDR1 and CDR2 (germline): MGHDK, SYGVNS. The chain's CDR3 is CASSEIGGQPQHF. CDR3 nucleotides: TGTGCCAGCAGTGAAATAGGGGGTCAGCCCCAGCATTTT. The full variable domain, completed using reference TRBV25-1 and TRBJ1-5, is EADIYQTPRYLVIGTGKKITLECSQTMGHDKMYWYQQDPGMELHLIHYSYGVNSTEKGDLSSESTVSRIRTEHFPLTLESARPSHTSQYLCASSEIGGQPQHFGDGTRLSIL.

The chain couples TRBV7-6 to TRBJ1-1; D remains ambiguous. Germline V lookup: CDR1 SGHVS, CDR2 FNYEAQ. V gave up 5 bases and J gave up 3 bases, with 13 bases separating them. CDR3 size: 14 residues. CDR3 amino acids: CASSHGEGDTEAFF. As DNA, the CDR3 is TGTGCCAGCAGCCATGGGGAGGGAGACACTGAAGCTTTCTTT.

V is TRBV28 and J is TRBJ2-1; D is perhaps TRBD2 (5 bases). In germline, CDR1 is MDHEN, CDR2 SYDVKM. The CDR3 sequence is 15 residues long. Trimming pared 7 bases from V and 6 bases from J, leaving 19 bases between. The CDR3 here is CASTKDYQDPNEQFF. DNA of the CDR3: TGTGCCAGCACCAAAGACTATCAAGACCCCAATGAGCAGTTCTTC.

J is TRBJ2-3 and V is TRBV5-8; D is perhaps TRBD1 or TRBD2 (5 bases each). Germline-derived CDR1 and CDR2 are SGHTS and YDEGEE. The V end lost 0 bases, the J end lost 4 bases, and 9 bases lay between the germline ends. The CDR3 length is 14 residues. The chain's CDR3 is CASSLAGGSDTQYF. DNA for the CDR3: TGTGCCAGCAGCTTGGCTGGGGGTTCAGATACGCAGTATTTT.

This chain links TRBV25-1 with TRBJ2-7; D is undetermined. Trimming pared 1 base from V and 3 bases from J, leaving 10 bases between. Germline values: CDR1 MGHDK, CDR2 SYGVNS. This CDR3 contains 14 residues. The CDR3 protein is CASSEFGRDYEQYF. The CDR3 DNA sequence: TGTGCCAGCAGTGAATTCGGCAGAGACTACGAGCAGTACTTC.

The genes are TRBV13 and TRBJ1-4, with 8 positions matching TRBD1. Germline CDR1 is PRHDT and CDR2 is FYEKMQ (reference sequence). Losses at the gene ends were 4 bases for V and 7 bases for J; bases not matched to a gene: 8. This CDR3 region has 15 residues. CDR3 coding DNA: TGTGCCAGCAGCTCGACAGGGGCTGGGTTTGAAAAACTGTTTTTT. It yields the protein CASSSTGAGFEKLFF.